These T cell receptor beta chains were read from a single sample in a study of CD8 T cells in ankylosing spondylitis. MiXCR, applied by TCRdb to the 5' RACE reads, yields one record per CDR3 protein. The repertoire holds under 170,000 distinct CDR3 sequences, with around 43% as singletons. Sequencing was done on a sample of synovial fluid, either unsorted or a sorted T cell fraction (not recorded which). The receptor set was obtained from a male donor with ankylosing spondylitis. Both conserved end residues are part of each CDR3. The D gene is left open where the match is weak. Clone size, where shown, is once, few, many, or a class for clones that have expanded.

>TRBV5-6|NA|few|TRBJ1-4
TGTGCCAGCAGCTTGGAAGACTCCGGCGTGGGTGAAAAACTGTTTTTT
CASSLEDSGVGEKLFF
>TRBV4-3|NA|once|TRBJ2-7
TGCGCCAGCAGCCACGTCCCGGGACACCGAGGGGAGCAGTACTTC
CASSHVPGHRGEQYF
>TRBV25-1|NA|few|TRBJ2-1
TGTGCCAGCAGTGAATATATACTAGTCCTGCCCAATGAGCAGTTCTTC
CASSEYILVLPNEQFF
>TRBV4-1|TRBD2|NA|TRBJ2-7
TGCGCCAGCAGCCAAGATGGGTCCACTAGCGGAGCCTACGAGCAGTACTTC
CASSQDGSTSGAYEQYF
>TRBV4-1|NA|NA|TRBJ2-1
TGCGCCAGCAGCCAAGATGGACTAAATTGGAATGAGCAGTTCTTC
CASSQDGLNWNEQFF
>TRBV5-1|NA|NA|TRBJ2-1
TGCGCCAGCAGCCCCGTAGCCATCACGCTTCCGAATGAGCAGTTCTTC
CASSPVAITLPNEQFF
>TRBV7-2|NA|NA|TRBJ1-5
TGTGCCAGCAGCTTAAGGGGCCTCAATCAGCCCCAGCATTTT
CASSLRGLNQPQHF
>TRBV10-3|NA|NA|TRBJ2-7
TGTGCCATTTCGCCCGGGACTGACGTGTTGTATGAGCAGTACTTC
CAISPGTDVLYEQYF
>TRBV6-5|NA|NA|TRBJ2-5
TGTGCCAGCAGTCACACCCCCTGGATTCATAGGGAGACCCAGTACTTC
CASSHTPWIHRETQYF
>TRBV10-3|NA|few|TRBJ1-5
TGTGCCATCAGTGGTTCCGACAGTCCCCAGCATTTT
CAISGSDSPQHF
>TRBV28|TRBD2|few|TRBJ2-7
TGTGCCAGCAGTTTATATTTCGGGGGGTCCTACGAGCAGTACTTC
CASSLYFGGSYEQYF
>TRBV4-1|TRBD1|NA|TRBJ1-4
TGCGCCAGCAGCCAAGACATGCTCAGGGGGGGGAATGAAAAACTGTTTTTT
CASSQDMLRGGNEKLFF
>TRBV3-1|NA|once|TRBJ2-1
TGTGCCAGCAGCCAAGGACTAGACTGGGAGCAGTTCTTC
CASSQGLDWEQFF
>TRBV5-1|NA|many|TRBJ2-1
TGCGCCAGCAGCTTGATCAGCGGAGGGTTCTCCTACAATGAGCAGTTCTTC
CASSLISGGFSYNEQFF
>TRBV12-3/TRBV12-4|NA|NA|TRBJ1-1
TGTGCCAGCAGTTTAGGGGACCCTGAAGCTTTCTTT
CASSLGDPEAFF
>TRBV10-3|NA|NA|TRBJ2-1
TGTGCCATCAGTGTGCGGAGCAGGGGCAATGAGCAGTTCTTC
CAISVRSRGNEQFF
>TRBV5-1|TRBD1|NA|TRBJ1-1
TGCGCCAGCAGCTTGCCCGGACAGGATCAAGCTTTCTTT
CASSLPGQDQAFF
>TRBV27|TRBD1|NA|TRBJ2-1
TGTGCCAGCAGAGACGGGACAGGGATTAGTGAGCAGTTCTTC
CASRDGTGISEQFF
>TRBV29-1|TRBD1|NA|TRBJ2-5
TGCAGCGTTGAAGGTCAGGGGGCGGTTGGGACCCAGTACTTC
CSVEGQGAVGTQYF
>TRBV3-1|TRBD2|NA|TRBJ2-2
TGTGCCAGCAGCCTCGCGGAGCGGGGGGGCACCGGGGAGCTGTTTTTT
CASSLAERGGTGELFF
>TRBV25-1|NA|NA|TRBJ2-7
TGTGCCAGCAGCCAAGCAGGGTCCTACGAGCAGTACTTC
CASSQAGSYEQYF
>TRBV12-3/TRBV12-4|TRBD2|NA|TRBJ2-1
TGTGCCAGCAGACCACCCAGGACTAGCGGGGATTTAAGCTCCTACAATGAGCAGTTCTTC
CASRPPRTSGDLSSYNEQFF
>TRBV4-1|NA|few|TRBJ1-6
TGCGCCAGCAGCCAACCCACCGATTCACCCCTCCACTTT
CASSQPTDSPLHF
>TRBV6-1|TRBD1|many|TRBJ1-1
TGTGCCAGCAGTCCCTGGGACAGGGCTCGGGGGACTGAAGCTTTCTTT
CASSPWDRARGTEAFF
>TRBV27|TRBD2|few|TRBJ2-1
TGTGCCAGCAGTTCTCTTCCGGGACTAGCGGCCTACAATGAGCAGTTCTTC
CASSSLPGLAAYNEQFF
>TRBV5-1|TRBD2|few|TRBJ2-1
TGCGCCAGCAGCTTGGCGCCTAGCGGGAGGAATGAGCAGTTCTTC
CASSLAPSGRNEQFF
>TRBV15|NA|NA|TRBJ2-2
TGTGCCACCAGCGGAGACTACACCGGGGAGCTGTTTTTT
CATSGDYTGELFF
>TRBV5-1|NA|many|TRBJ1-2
TGCGCCAGCAGCTTGGCCGTGCCTGGTCCAGGGCGCTATGGCTACACCTTC
CASSLAVPGPGRYGYTF
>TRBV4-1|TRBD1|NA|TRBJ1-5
TGCGCCAGCAGCCAAGAAAGGGACAGATATAGCAATCAGCCCCAGCATTTT
CASSQERDRYSNQPQHF
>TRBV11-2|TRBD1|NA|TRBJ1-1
TGTGCCAGCAGCACACCCTGGTGGGCCAGGGGGTGCGTCACTGAAGCTTTCTTT
CASSTPWWARGCVTEAFF
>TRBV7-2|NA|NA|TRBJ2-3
TGTGCCAGCAGCTTAGGTCTACTCACGCAGTATTTT
CASSLGLLTQYF
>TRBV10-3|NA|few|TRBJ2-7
TGTGCCATCAGTGAGTGGGGCGGCCAAAGCTCCTACGAGCAGTACTTC
CAISEWGGQSSYEQYF
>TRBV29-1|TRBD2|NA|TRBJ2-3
TGCAGCGTTGAGGCTAGCGGGAGGGATACGCAGTATTTT
CSVEASGRDTQYF
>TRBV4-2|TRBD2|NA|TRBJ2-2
TGTGCCAGCAGCCAAGTTGGCGGGAGGGCCGGAACCGGGGAGCTGTTTTTT
CASSQVGGRAGTGELFF
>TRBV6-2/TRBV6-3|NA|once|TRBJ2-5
TGTGCCAGCAGTTTAGGAACTGAGACCCAGTACTTC
CASSLGTETQYF
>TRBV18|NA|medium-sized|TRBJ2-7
TGTGCCAGCTCACCACCAGACTCCGCCTACGAGCAGTACTTC
CASSPPDSAYEQYF
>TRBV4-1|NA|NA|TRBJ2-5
TGCGCCAGCAGCCAAGATCCTCCCCGCCAGGGTTGGGAGACCCAGTACTTC
CASSQDPPRQGWETQYF
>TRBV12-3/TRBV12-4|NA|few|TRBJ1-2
TGTGCCAGCAGGAGCCTCCCGTTGTTCTATGGCTACACCTTC
CASRSLPLFYGYTF
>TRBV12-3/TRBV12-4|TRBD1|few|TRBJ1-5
TGTGCCAGCGGGCCTGGGACAGCACAAAATCAGCCCCAGCATTTT
CASGPGTAQNQPQHF
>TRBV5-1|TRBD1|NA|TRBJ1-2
TGCGCCAGCAGCGCAGGGACAGTCAGCACCAACTATGGCTACACCTTC
CASSAGTVSTNYGYTF
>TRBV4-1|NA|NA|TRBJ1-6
TGCGCCAGCAGCCAAGTCGCTTCTCCAGCGAATTCACCCCTCCACTTT
CASSQVASPANSPLHF
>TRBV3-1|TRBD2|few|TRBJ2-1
TGTGCCAGCAGCCTCACTCTAGCGGGGCATACGAGAACGGAGGGGTTCTACAATGAGCAGTTCTTC
CASSLTLAGHTRTEGFYNEQFF
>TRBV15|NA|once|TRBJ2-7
TGTGCCACCGACAGGTCCTACGAGCAGTACTTC
CATDRSYEQYF
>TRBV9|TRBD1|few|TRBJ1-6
TGTGCCAGCAGCTCCGGACAGGGAGTTCTCCCCCTCCACTTT
CASSSGQGVLPLHF
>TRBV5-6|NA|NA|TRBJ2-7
TGTGCCAGCAGCTCCGGGGTCCTCGGCTACGAGCAGTACTTC
CASSSGVLGYEQYF
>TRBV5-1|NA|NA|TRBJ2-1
TGCGCCAGCAAGGAAATCTGGAACAATGAGCAGTTCTTC
CASKEIWNNEQFF
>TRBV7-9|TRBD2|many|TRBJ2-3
TGTGCCAGCAGCCAGGGGACTAGCGCCGCAGATACGCAGTATTTT
CASSQGTSAADTQYF
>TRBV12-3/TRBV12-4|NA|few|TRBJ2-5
TGTGCCAGCAGTATCCTAGGGGCCCCAGAGACCCAGTACTTC
CASSILGAPETQYF
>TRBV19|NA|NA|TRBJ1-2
TGTGCCAGTGGATCGGCAGACTTCATCTATGGCTACACCTTC
CASGSADFIYGYTF
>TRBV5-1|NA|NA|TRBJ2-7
TGCGCCAGCAGTAGGGCGGAGAGCTCCTACGAGCAGTACTTC
CASSRAESSYEQYF
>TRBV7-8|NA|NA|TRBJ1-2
TGTGCCAGCAGCTTAGTACCAAGGGCGACCTATGGCTACACCTTC
CASSLVPRATYGYTF
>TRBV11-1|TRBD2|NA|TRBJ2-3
TGTGCCAGCAGCTTACGTTTCTTTCCGCGGGGGTCCACAGATACGCAGTATTTT
CASSLRFFPRGSTDTQYF
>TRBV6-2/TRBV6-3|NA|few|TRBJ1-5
TGTGCCAGCGATTCGAGGAGGTACAGGGCGCATCAGCCCCAGCATTTT
CASDSRRYRAHQPQHF
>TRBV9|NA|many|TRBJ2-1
TGTGCCAGCAGCCCTCCGTCCCACAATGAGCAGTTCTTC
CASSPPSHNEQFF
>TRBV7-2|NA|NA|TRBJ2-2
TGTGCCAGCAGCTCCTGGGGGGCGGGCACCGGGGAGCTGTTTTTT
CASSSWGAGTGELFF